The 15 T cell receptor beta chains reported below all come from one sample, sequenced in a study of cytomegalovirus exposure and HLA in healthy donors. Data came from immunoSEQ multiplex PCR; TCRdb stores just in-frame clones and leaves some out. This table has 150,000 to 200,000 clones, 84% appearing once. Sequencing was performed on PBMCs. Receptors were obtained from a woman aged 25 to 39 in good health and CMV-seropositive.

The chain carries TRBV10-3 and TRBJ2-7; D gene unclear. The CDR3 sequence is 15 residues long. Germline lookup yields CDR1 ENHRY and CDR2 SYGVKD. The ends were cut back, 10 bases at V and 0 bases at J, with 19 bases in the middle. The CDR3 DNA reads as TGTGCCACCGACCCCGCAGGTATCGGCTCCTACGAGCAGTACTTC. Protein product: CATDPAGIGSYEQYF.

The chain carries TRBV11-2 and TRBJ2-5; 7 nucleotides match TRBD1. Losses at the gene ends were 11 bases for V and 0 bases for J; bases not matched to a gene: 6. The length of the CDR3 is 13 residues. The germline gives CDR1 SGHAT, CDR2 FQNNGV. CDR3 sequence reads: CALRDRNQETQYF. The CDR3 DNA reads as TGTGCCCTCCGGGACAGAAACCAAGAGACCCAGTACTTC.

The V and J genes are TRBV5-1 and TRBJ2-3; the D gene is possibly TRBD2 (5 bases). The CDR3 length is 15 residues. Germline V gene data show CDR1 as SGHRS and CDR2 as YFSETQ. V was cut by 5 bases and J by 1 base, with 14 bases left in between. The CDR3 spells CASSSERIRTDTQYF. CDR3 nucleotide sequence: TGCGCCAGCAGTTCCGAGCGGATCCGCACAGATACGCAGTATTTT. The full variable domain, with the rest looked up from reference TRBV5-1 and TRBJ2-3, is KAGVTQTPRYLIKTRGQQVTLSCSPISGHRSVSWYQQTPGQGLQFLFEYFSETQRNKGNFPGRFSGRQFSNSRSEMNVSTLELGDSALYLCASSSERIRTDTQYFGPGTRLTVL.

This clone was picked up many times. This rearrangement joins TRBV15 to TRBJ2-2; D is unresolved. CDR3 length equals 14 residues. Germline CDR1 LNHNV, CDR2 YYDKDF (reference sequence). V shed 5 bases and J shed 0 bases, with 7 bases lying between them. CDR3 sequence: CATSGYTNTGELFF. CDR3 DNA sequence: TGTGCCACCAGCGGTTACACGAACACCGGGGAGCTGTTTTTT.

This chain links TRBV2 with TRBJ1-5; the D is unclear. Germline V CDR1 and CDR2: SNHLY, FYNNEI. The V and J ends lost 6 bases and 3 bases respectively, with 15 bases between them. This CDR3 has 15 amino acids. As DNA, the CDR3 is TGTGCCAGCAGGGCCTCCGCAGACATCAATCAGCCCCAGCATTTT. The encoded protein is CASRASADINQPQHF.

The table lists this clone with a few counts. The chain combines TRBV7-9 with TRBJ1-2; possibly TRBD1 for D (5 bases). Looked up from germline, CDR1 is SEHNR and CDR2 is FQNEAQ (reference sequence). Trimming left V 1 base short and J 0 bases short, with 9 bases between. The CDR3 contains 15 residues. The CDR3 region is CASSLVQGANYGYTF. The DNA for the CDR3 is TGTGCCAGCAGCTTAGTGCAGGGCGCTAACTATGGCTACACCTTC. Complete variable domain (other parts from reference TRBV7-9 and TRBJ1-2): DTGVSQNPRHKITKRGQNVTFRCDPISEHNRLYWYRQTLGQGPEFLTYFQNEAQLEKSRLLSDRFSAERPKGSFSTLEIQRTEQGDSAMYLCASSLVQGANYGYTFGSGTRLTVV.

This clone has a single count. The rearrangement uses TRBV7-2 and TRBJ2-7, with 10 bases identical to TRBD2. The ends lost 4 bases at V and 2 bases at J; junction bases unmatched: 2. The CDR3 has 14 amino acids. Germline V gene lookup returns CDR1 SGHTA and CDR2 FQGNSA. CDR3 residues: CASSSGTSAYEQYF. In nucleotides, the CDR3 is TGTGCCAGCAGCTCCGGGACTAGCGCCTACGAGCAGTACTTC.

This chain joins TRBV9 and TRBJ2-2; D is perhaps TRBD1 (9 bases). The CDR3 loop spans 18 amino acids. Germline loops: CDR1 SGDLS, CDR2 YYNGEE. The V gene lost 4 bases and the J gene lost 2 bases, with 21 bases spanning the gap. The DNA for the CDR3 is TGTGCCAGCAGCATCGGACAGGGGCTAGCGGGTAACACCGGGGAGCTGTTTTTT. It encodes CASSIGQGLAGNTGELFF. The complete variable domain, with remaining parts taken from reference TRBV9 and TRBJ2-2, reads DSGVTQTPKHLITATGQRVTLRCSPRSGDLSVYWYQQSLDQGLQFLIQYYNGEERAKGNILERFSAQQFPDLHSELNLSSLELGDSALYFCASSIGQGLAGNTGELFFGEGSRLTVL.

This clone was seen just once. The CDR3 DNA follows: TGCGCCAGCAGCTTGGCCAATGGGGGAGGTACGCAGTATTTT. It yields the protein CASSLANGGGTQYF. V usage is TRBV5-1 and J usage is TRBJ2-3; perhaps TRBD2 as D (6 bases). Germline loops: CDR1 SGHRS, CDR2 YFSETQ. The CDR3 length is 14 residues. V lost 0 bases to trimming and J lost 8 bases, with 13 bases between them.

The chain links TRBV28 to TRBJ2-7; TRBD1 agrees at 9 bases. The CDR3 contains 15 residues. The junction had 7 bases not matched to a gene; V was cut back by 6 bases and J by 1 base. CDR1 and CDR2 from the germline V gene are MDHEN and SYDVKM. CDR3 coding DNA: TGTGCCAGCAGCCTGGACAGGGGAATTTCCTACGAGCAGTACTTC. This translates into CASSLDRGISYEQYF.

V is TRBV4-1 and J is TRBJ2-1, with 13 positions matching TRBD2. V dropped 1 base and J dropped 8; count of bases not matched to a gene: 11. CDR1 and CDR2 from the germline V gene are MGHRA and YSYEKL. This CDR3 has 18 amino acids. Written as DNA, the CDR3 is TGCGCCAGCAGCCAAGGGAGCGATAGGACTAGCGGGAGCTATGAGCAGTTCTTC. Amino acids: CASSQGSDRTSGSYEQFF.

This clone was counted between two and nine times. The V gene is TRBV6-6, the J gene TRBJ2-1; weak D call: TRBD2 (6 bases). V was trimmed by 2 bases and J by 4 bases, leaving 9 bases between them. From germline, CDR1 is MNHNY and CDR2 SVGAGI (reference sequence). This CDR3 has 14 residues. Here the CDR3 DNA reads TGTGCCAGCAGTTACGGAGGGGTTTACAATGAGCAGTTCTTC. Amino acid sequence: CASSYGGVYNEQFF.

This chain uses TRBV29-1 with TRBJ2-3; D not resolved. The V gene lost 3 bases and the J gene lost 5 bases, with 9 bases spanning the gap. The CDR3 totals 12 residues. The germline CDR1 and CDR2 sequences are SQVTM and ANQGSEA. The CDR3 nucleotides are TGCAGCGTTGATCGGTTCGGAGATACGCAGTATTTT. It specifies CSVDRFGDTQYF.

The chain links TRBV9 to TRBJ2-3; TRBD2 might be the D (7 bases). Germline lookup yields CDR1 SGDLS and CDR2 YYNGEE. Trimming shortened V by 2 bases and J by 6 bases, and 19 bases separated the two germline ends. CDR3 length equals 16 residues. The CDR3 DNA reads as TGTGCCAGCAGCGTTTCTGCGGGAGTAACAGGGGATACGCAGTATTTT. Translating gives CASSVSAGVTGDTQYF.

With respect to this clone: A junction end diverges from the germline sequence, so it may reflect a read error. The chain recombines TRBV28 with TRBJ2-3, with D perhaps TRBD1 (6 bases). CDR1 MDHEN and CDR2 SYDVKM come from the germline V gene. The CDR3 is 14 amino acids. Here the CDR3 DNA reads TGTGCCAGCAGTTTGGACAGTCACGGAGATACGCTGTATTTT. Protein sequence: CASSLDSHGDTLYF.